A selection of T cell receptor beta chains follows, all from one sample in a study of control samples from healthy donors and cancer patients. TCRdb keeps only in-frame clones here, not all; method: immunoSEQ multiplex PCR. The sample has about 150,000 clones, roughly 94% seen once. What was sequenced was blood. Source of these receptors: a woman aged 18-35 years in good health. Each CDR3 is given with its conserved first and last residue.

V,J,CDR3
TRBV6-4,TRBJ1-5,CASSASGDQPQHF
TRBV7-8,TRBJ2-7,CASSLVKGKSYEQYF
TRBV28,TRBJ1-2,CASRPTDRSLSYGYTF
TRBV7-3,TRBJ2-2,CASSSPGGELFF
TRBV6-5,TRBJ2-1,CASSYRALTYNEQFF
TRBV5-1,TRBJ1-3,CASSLQGSGNTIYF
TRBV6-5,TRBJ1-1,CASIYGTGGTEAFF
TRBV4-3,TRBJ1-2,CASSQEGTGSGIRGYTF
TRBV25-1,TRBJ2-7,CASSATGGLYPYEQYF
TRBV28,TRBJ2-1,CASSQTGGNEQFF
TRBV5-6,TRBJ1-1,CASSLGEAFF
TRBV11-3,TRBJ1-1,CASSDSMGTEAFF
TRBV11-3,TRBJ1-4,CASSRGQGDEKLFF
TRBV28,TRBJ1-2,CASSLFQKPLFYGYTF